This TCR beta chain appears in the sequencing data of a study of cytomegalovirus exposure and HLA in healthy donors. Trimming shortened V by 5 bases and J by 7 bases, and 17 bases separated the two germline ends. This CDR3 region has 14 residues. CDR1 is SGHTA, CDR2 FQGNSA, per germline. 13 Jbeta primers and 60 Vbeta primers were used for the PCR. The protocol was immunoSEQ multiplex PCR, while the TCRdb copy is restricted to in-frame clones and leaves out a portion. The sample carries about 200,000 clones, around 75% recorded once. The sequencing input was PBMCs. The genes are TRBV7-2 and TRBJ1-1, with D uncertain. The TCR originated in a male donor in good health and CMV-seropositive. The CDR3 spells CASSPRSSECEAFF. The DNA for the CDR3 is TGTGCCAGCAGCCCTAGGTCGTCCGAGTGTGAAGCTTTCTTT.